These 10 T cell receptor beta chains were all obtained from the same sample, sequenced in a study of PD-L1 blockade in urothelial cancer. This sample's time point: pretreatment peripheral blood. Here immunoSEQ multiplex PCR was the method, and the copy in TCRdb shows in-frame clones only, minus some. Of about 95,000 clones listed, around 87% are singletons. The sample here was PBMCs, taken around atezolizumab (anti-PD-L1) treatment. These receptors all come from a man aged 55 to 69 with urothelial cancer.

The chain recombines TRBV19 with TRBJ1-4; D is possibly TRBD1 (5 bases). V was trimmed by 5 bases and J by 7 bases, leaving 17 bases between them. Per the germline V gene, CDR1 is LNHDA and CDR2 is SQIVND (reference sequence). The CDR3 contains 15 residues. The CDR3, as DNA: TGTGCCAGTAGTCTTCGAAGGGGTAGGGGTGAAAAACTGTTTTTT. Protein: CASSLRRGRGEKLFF.

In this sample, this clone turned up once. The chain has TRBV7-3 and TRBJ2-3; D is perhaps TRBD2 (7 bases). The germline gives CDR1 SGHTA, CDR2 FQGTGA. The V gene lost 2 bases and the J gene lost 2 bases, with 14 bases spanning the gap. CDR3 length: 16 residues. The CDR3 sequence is CASSLGGDTDTDTQYF. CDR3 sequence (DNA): TGTGCCAGCAGCTTAGGGGGGGACACCGACACAGATACGCAGTATTTT.

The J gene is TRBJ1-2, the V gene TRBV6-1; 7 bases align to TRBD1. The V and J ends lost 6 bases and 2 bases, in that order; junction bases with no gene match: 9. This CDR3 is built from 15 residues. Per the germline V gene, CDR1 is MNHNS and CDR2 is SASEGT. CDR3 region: CASSPPGQRNYGYTF. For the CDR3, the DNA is TGTGCCAGCAGCCCCCCGGGACAGAGAAACTATGGCTACACCTTC.

CDR3 DNA sequence: TGTGCCAGCAGCCAAGATCGGGGTTCTGCAACTAATGAAAAACTGTTTTTT. As protein: CASSQDRGSATNEKLFF. This chain joins TRBV14 and TRBJ1-4; D call uncertain. The CDR3 covers 17 residues. Trimming removed 0 bases from V and 0 bases from J, with 11 bases in between. Per the germline V gene, CDR1 is SGHDN and CDR2 is FVKESK. The entire variable domain, with the rest obtained from reference TRBV14 and TRBJ1-4, is as follows: EAGVTQFPSHSVIEKGQTVTLRCDPISGHDNLYWYRRVMGKEIKFLLHFVKESKQDESGMPNNRFLAERTGGTYSTLKVQPAELEDSGVYFCASSQDRGSATNEKLFFGSGTQLSVL.

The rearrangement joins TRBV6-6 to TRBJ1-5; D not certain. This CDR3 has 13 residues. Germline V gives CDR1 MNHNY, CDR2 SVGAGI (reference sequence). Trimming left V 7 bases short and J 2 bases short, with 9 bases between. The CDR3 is CASKGDRNQPQHF. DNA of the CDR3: TGTGCCAGCAAAGGAGATCGCAATCAGCCCCAGCATTTT.

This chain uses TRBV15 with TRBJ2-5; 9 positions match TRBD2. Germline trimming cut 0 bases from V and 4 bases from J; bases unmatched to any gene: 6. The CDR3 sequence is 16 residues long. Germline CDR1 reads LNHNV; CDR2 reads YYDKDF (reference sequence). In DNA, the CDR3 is TGTGCCACCAGCAGAGATACTGCGGGGGGGATAGAGACCCAGTACTTC. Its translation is CATSRDTAGGIETQYF.

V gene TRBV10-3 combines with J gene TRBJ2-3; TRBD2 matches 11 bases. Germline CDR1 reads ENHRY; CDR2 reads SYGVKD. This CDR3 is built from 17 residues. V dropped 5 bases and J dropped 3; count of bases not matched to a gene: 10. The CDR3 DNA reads TGTGCCATCAGTTGGAATGGGGCTAGCGGGAGGACAGATACGCAGTATTTT. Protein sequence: CAISWNGASGRTDTQYF.

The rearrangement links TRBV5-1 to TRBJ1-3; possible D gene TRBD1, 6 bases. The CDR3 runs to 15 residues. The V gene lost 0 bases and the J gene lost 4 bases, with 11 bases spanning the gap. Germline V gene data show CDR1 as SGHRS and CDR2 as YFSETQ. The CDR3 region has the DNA TGCGCCAGCAGCTTGGAAGGACAGACGGGAAACACCATATATTTT. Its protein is CASSLEGQTGNTIYF.

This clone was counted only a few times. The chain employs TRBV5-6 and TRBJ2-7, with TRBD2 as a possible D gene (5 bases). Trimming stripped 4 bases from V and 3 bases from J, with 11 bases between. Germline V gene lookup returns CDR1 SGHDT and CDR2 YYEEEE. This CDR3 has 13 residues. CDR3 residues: CASSPTGNYEQYF. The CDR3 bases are TGTGCCAGCAGCCCCACCGGGAACTACGAGCAGTACTTC.

The CDR3 DNA is TGTGCCAGCAGCCCGCAGCGGGGGCGAGCTAACTATGGCTACACCTTC. Its protein is CASSPQRGRANYGYTF. The chain joins TRBV5-4 to TRBJ1-2; possibly TRBD1 for D (6 bases). The length of the CDR3 is 16 residues. Germline CDR1 reads SGHNT; CDR2 reads YYREEE (reference sequence). The V end was cut by 4 bases, the J end by 0 bases, with 16 bases between.